This T cell receptor (beta chain) is from a study of cytomegalovirus exposure and HLA in healthy donors. This CDR3 has 14 amino acids. The germline gives CDR1 LNHDA, CDR2 SQIVND (reference sequence). V was trimmed by 6 bases and J by 1 base, leaving 10 bases between them. This clone appeared once. Researchers ran the PCR with 60 Vbeta and 13 Jbeta primers. Clones were read by immunoSEQ multiplex PCR, and TCRdb kept only the in-frame ones, dropping some. The data hold 150,000 to 200,000 clones, with roughly four fifths observed a single time. The chain has TRBV19 and TRBJ2-4; a possible D gene is TRBD1 (5 bases). Sequenced sample: PBMCs. The sequence derives from a man in his forties or fifties in good health and CMV-seropositive. The CDR3 nucleotides read TGTGCCAGTAGGGACATAGGGGCCAAAAACATTCAGTACTTC. As protein: CASRDIGAKNIQYF. The variable domain in full, completed from reference TRBV19 and TRBJ2-4, reads DGGITQSPKYLFRKEGQNVTLSCEQNLNHDAMYWYRQDPGQGLRLIYYSQIVNDFQKGDIAEGYSVSREKKESFPLTVTSAQKNPTAFYLCASRDIGAKNIQYFGAGTRLSVL.